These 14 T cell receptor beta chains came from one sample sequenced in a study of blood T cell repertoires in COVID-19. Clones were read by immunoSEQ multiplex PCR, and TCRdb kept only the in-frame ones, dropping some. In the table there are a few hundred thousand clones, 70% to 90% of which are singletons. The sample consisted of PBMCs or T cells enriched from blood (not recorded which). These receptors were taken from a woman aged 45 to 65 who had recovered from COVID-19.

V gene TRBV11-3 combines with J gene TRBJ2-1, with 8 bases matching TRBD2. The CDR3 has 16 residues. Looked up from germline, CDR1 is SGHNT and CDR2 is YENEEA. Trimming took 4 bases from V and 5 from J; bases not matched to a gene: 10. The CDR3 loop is CASSSPAGGQDNEQFF. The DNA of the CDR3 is TGTGCCAGCAGCTCCCCCGCGGGAGGCCAGGACAATGAGCAGTTCTTC. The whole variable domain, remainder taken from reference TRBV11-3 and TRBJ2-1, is EAGVVQSPRYKIIEKKQPVAFWCNPISGHNTLYWYLQNLGQGPELLIRYENEEAVDDSQLPKDRFSAERLKGVDSTLKIQPAELGDSAVYLCASSSPAGGQDNEQFFGPGTRLTVL.

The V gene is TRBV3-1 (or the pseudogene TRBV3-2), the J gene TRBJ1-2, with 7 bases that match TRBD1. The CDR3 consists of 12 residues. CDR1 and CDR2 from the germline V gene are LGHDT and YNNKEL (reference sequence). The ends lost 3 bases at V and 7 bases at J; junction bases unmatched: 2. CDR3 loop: CASSHRQGGYTF. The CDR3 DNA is TGTGCCAGCAGCCACAGACAGGGTGGCTACACCTTC.

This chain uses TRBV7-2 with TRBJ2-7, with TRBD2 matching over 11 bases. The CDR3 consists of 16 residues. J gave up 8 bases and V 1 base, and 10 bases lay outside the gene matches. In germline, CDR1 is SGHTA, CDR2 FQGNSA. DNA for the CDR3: TGTGCCAGCAGCTTAGAAGGAGGGCCTAGCGGGAGGAAGCAGTACTTC. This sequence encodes CASSLEGGPSGRKQYF.

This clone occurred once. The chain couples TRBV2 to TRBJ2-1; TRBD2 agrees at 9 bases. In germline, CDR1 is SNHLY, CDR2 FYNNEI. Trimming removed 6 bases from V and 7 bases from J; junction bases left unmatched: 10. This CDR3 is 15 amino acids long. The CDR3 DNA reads TGTGCCAGCAGCCTTCCTAGCGGGATCATAAATGAGCAGTTCTTC. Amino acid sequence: CASSLPSGIINEQFF.

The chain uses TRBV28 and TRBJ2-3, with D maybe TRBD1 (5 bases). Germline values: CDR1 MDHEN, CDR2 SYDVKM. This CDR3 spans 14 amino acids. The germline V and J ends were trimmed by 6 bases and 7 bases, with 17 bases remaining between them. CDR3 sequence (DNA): TGTGCCAGCAGCCGACTCGACAGCGCGAATACGCAGTATTTT. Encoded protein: CASSRLDSANTQYF. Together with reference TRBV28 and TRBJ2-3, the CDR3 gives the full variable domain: DVKVTQSSRYLVKRTGEKVFLECVQDMDHENMFWYRQDPGLGLRLIYFSYDVKMKEKGDIPEGYSVSREKKERFSLILESASTNQTSMYLCASSRLDSANTQYFGPGTRLTVL.

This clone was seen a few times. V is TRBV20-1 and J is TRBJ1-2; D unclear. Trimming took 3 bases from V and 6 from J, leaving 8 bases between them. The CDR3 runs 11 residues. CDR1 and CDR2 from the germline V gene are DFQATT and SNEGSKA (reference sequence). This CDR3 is CSASYANGYTF. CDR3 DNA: TGCAGTGCTAGCTACGCGAATGGCTACACCTTC.

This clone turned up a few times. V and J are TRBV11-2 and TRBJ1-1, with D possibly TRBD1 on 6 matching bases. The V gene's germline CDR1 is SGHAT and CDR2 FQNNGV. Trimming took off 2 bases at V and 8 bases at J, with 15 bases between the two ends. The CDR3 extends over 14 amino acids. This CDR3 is CASSLSQGIYEAFF. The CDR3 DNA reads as TGTGCCAGCAGCTTATCACAGGGCATATACGAAGCTTTCTTT.

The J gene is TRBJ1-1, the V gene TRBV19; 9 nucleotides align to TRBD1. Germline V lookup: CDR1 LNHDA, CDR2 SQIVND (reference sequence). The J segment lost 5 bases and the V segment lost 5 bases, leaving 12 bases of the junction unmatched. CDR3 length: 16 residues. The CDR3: CASSPIGGTGRTEAFF. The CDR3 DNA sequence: TGTGCCAGTAGTCCCATAGGGGGGACAGGGAGGACTGAAGCTTTCTTT.

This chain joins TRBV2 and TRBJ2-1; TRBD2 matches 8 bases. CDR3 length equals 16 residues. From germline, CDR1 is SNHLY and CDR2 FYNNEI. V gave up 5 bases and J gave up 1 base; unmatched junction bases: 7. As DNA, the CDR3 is TGTGCCAGCAGTCGTAGCGGGACTCATTCCTACAATGAGCAGTTCTTC. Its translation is CASSRSGTHSYNEQFF.

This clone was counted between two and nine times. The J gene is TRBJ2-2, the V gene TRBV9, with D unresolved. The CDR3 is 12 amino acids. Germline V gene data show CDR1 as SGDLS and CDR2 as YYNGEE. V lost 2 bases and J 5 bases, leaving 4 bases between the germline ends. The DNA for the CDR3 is TGTGCCAGCAGCGTTCAAACCGGGGAGCTGTTTTTT. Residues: CASSVQTGELFF.

The CDR3 loop is CASSRDRGLNEQFF. DNA for the CDR3: TGTGCCAGTAGCCGGGACAGGGGTTTGAATGAGCAGTTCTTC. V usage is TRBV19 and J usage is TRBJ2-1, with 10 bases identical to TRBD1. This CDR3 region has 14 residues. V was clipped by 6 bases and J by 7 bases; unmatched bases: 6. Germline V lookup: CDR1 LNHDA, CDR2 SQIVND (reference sequence).

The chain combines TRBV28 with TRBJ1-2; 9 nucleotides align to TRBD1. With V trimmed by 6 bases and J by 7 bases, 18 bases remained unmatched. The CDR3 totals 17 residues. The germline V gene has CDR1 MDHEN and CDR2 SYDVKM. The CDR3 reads CASSISGTGSMYGGYTF. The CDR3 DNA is TGTGCCAGCAGCATTTCCGGGACAGGGTCAATGTACGGTGGCTACACCTTC.

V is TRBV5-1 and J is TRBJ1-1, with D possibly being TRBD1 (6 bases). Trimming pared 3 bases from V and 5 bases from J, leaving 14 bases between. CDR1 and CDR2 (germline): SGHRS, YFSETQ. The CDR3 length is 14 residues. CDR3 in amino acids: CASSWDTQGTEAFF. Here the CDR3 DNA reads TGCGCCAGCAGCTGGGACACCCAGGGAACTGAAGCTTTCTTT.

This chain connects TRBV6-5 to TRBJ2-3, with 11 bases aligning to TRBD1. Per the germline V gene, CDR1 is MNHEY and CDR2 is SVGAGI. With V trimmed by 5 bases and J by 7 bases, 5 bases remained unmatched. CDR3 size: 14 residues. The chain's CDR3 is CASSLGQGANTQYF. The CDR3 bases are TGTGCCAGCAGTCTTGGACAGGGGGCTAATACGCAGTATTTT.